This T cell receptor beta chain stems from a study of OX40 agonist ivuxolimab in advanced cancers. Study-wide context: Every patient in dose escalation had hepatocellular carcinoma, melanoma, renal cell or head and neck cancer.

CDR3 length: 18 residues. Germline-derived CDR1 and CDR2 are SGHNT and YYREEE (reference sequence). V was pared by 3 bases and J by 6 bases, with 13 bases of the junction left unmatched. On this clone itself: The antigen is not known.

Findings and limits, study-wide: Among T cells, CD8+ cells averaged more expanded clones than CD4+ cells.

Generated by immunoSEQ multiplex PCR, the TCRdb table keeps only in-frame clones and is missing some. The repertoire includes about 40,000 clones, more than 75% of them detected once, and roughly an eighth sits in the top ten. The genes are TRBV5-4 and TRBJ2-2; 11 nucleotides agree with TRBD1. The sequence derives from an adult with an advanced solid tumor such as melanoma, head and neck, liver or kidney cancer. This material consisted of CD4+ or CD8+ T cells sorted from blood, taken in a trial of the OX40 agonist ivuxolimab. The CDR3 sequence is CASSSLGGGQGVAGELFF. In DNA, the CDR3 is TGTGCCAGCAGCTCCCTTGGTGGGGGACAGGGGGTGGCCGGGGAGCTGTTTTTT.